The 25 T cell receptor beta chains given below trace back to one sample, sequenced in a study of blood T cell repertoires in COVID-19. Measured with immunoSEQ multiplex PCR; TCRdb has only the in-frame clones, and not every one. The data show over 150,000 clones, around 87% seen once. Sequenced material: peripheral blood. These receptors all come from a man aged 60-69 years with COVID-19, enrolled during active disease.

The chain has TRBV18 and TRBJ2-1; 7 bases map to TRBD2. Unmatched junction bases numbered 6, after V lost 3 bases and J lost 4 bases. The CDR3 contains 15 residues. Germline values: CDR1 KGHSH, CDR2 LQKENI. Written as DNA, the CDR3 is TGTGCCAGCTCACCGGGAGGGGCCCTTTACAATGAGCAGTTCTTC. Protein sequence: CASSPGGALYNEQFF.

This clone showed up just once. V usage is TRBV7-3 and J usage is TRBJ2-3; a weak D match, TRBD1 (6 bases). Germline CDR1 reads SGHTA; CDR2 reads FQGTGA. This CDR3 has 14 amino acids. Deletions cut 5 bases from V and 2 bases from J, with 11 bases between. The CDR3 sequence is CASSHRDTTDTQYF. The DNA of the CDR3 is TGTGCCAGCAGCCACCGGGACACCACAGATACGCAGTATTTT.

The J gene is TRBJ2-2, the V gene TRBV5-6, with 9 bases identical to TRBD1. The V gene's germline CDR1 is SGHDT and CDR2 YYEEEE. The CDR3 consists of 14 residues. V lost 7 bases to trimming and J lost 4 bases; unmatched junction nucleotides: 5. CDR3 DNA sequence: TGTGCCAGCGGCCTGGGACAGGGCACCGGGGAGCTGTTTTTT. Its translation is CASGLGQGTGELFF. Using reference TRBV5-6 and TRBJ2-2 for the parts outside the CDR3, the full variable domain is DAGVTQSPTHLIKTRGQQVTLRCSPKSGHDTVSWYQQALGQGPQFIFQYYEEEERQRGNFPDRFSGHQFPNYSSELNVNALLLGDSALYLCASGLGQGTGELFFGEGSRLTVL.

CDR3 nucleotide sequence: TGTGCCAGCAGCTCGCGCTATGGCTACACCTTC. This encodes CASSSRYGYTF. This rearrangement joins TRBV11-1 to TRBJ1-2; D gene ambiguous. The germline gives CDR1 SGHAT, CDR2 FQDESV (reference sequence). CDR3 length equals 11 residues. V lost 4 bases to trimming and J lost 4 bases, with 4 bases between them.

The rearrangement joins TRBV18 to TRBJ1-4; D ambiguous. V dropped 2 bases and J dropped 12 bases, with 13 bases sitting between them. Per germline, CDR1 KGHSH and CDR2 LQKENI. The CDR3 is 13 residues long. The CDR3 nucleotides are TGTGCCAGCTCACCAATGCCCCAGGCCCAACTGTTTTTT. This encodes CASSPMPQAQLFF.

The gene calls are TRBV28 and TRBJ1-1; TRBD1 agrees at 8 bases. The CDR3 covers 14 residues. Germline V gene data show CDR1 as MDHEN and CDR2 as SYDVKM. V shed 7 bases and J 4 bases; nucleotides not matched to a gene: 8. The CDR3 sequence is CASTPPQGATEAFF. In nucleotides, the CDR3 is TGTGCCAGCACTCCACCGCAGGGGGCCACTGAAGCTTTCTTT.

In DNA form, the CDR3 reads TGTGCCAGCAGTTTGGGACATCCGGAATCAGCTTTCTTT. The encoded protein is CASSLGHPESAFF. The J gene is TRBJ1-1, the V gene TRBV12-3 or TRBV12-4, with D possibly being TRBD1 (6 bases). This CDR3 has 13 amino acids. With 3 bases removed from V and 10 bases from J, the gap between germline ends came to 15 bases.

This rearrangement joins TRBV6-1 to TRBJ2-5, with 10 nucleotides matching TRBD1. Germline V lookup: CDR1 MNHNS, CDR2 SASEGT. The trim removed 4 bases at V and 2 bases at J, leaving 7 bases unmatched. CDR3 length: 16 residues. CDR3 sequence: CASSASGTGVQETQYF. The DNA of the CDR3 is TGTGCCAGCAGTGCCTCCGGGACAGGGGTTCAAGAGACCCAGTACTTC.

J is TRBJ1-5 and V is TRBV2; a weak D match, TRBD1 (6 bases). CDR1 and CDR2 from the germline V gene are SNHLY and FYNNEI. V was clipped by 1 base and J by 5 bases, with 12 bases between them. This CDR3 contains 15 residues. CDR3 bases: TGTGCCAGCAGTGAAGACGGACAGCCGCATCAGCCCCAGCATTTT. It is translated as CASSEDGQPHQPQHF.

The chain is built from TRBV7-9 and TRBJ1-1; D might be TRBD1 (5 bases). The CDR3 has 15 amino acids. Trimming removed 0 bases at V and 7 bases at J, with 15 bases between. Germline CDR1 SEHNR, CDR2 FQNEAQ (reference sequence). The CDR3 reads CASSLAVGHENEAFF. As DNA, the CDR3 is TGTGCCAGCAGCTTAGCGGTGGGGCACGAGAATGAAGCTTTCTTT. The full variable domain, in which reference TRBV7-9 and TRBJ1-1 provide the parts outside the CDR3, is DTGVSQNPRHKITKRGQNVTFRCDPISEHNRLYWYRQTLGQGPEFLTYFQNEAQLEKSRLLSDRFSAERPKGSFSTLEIQRTEQGDSAMYLCASSLAVGHENEAFFGQGTRLTVV.

V and J are TRBV15 and TRBJ1-2, with D possibly TRBD1 on 5 matching bases. The CDR3 consists of 15 residues. Germline CDR1 reads LNHNV; CDR2 reads YYDKDF (reference sequence). V lost 2 bases and J 1 base, leaving 11 bases between the germline ends. The DNA for the CDR3 is TGTGCCACCAGCAGACAGGGAACGAGTAACTATGGCTACACCTTC. Translation gives CATSRQGTSNYGYTF.

The rearrangement links TRBV7-3 to TRBJ2-1; possibly TRBD2 for D (5 bases). The germline V gene has CDR1 SGHTA and CDR2 FQGTGA. This CDR3 region has 14 residues. Trimming stripped 2 bases from V and 7 bases from J, with 12 bases between. The DNA of the CDR3 is TGTGCCAGCAGCTTATCGGGTCAGCGGAATGAGCAGTTCTTC. This translates into CASSLSGQRNEQFF.

The chain uses TRBV19 and TRBJ1-1; 9 nucleotides line up with TRBD1. Germline lookup yields CDR1 LNHDA and CDR2 SQIVND (reference sequence). V gave up 6 bases and J gave up 4 bases; unmatched junction bases: 3. This CDR3 has 13 residues. CDR3 nucleotides: TGTGCCAGTAGGGAACAGGGGGCCACTGAAGCTTTCTTT. Translated: CASREQGATEAFF.

The chain recombines TRBV28 with TRBJ1-6, with D possibly being TRBD1 (5 bases). Germline CDR1 MDHEN, CDR2 SYDVKM. The CDR3 contains 13 residues. V gave up 5 bases and J gave up 7 bases, with 9 bases separating them. As DNA, the CDR3 is TGTGCCAGCAGTCTTAGACAGAATTCACCCCTCCACTTT. As protein: CASSLRQNSPLHF. The whole variable domain, filled in from reference TRBV28 and TRBJ1-6, reads DVKVTQSSRYLVKRTGEKVFLECVQDMDHENMFWYRQDPGLGLRLIYFSYDVKMKEKGDIPEGYSVSREKKERFSLILESASTNQTSMYLCASSLRQNSPLHFGNGTRLTVT.

The gene calls are TRBV28 and TRBJ1-5; D gene ambiguous. V was pared by 7 bases and J by 0 bases, with 13 bases between. Looked up from germline, CDR1 is MDHEN and CDR2 is SYDVKM. The CDR3 loop spans 15 amino acids. The chain's CDR3 is CASTIPVFSNQPQHF. In DNA, the CDR3 is TGTGCCAGCACTATACCGGTGTTTAGCAATCAGCCCCAGCATTTT.

The V gene is TRBV5-8, the J gene TRBJ2-7, with D perhaps TRBD2 (5 bases). V lost 0 bases and J lost 2, with 12 bases in between. From germline, CDR1 is SGHTS and CDR2 YDEGEE. The CDR3 covers 15 residues. The CDR3 bases are TGTGCCAGCAGCTTGGGAGGCGACTACGCCTACGAGCAGTACTTC. This encodes CASSLGGDYAYEQYF.

The chain has TRBV2 and TRBJ1-5; D not resolved. Germline V gene data show CDR1 as SNHLY and CDR2 as FYNNEI. Trimming cost V 6 bases and J 0 bases, with 12 bases left between them. The CDR3 length is 15 residues. The CDR3 nucleotides are TGTGCCAGCAGGAGGGAATTGAATAGCAATCAGCCCCAGCATTTT. It is translated as CASRRELNSNQPQHF.

The chain has TRBV5-6 and TRBJ1-3; D gene unclear. The V gene lost 2 bases and the J gene lost 0 bases, with 6 bases spanning the gap. Germline V gene data show CDR1 as SGHDT and CDR2 as YYEEEE. This CDR3 is built from 14 residues. The CDR3 spells CASSFGPSGNTIYF. The CDR3 DNA sequence: TGTGCCAGCAGCTTTGGGCCCTCTGGAAACACCATATATTTT.

The genes are TRBV28 and TRBJ2-7; 7 bases fit TRBD1. V lost 4 bases, J lost 7 bases, and 13 bases stayed unmatched. The germline V gene encodes CDR1 MDHEN and CDR2 SYDVKM. The CDR3 is made up of 15 amino acids. The CDR3 loop reads CASSSSDRDAGEQYF. The CDR3 region has the DNA TGTGCCAGCAGTTCCTCAGACAGGGACGCAGGTGAGCAGTACTTC.

The chain has TRBV5-1 and TRBJ2-3; 9 nucleotides agree with TRBD2. CDR3 length: 14 residues. Germline lookup yields CDR1 SGHRS and CDR2 YFSETQ. Trimming at V came to 4 bases and at J to 5 bases, leaving 5 bases not matched to a gene. Written as DNA, the CDR3 is TGCGCCAGCAGCAAGGGACTAGCAGAAGATACGCAGTATTTT. Protein sequence: CASSKGLAEDTQYF.

The J gene is TRBJ2-4, the V gene TRBV10-3; 11 bases agree with TRBD2. V shed 6 bases and J 4 bases; nucleotides not matched to a gene: 5. There are 15 residues in the CDR3. The germline gives CDR1 ENHRY, CDR2 SYGVKD. The CDR3 nucleotides are TGTGCCATCAGCTTAGCGGGGGGGAATAAAAACATTCAGTACTTC. It encodes CAISLAGGNKNIQYF.

The gene calls are TRBV6-5 and TRBJ2-5; 7 bases match TRBD1. J was trimmed by 5 bases and V by 7 bases; bases with no gene match: 7. The CDR3 contains 13 residues. Germline CDR1 is MNHEY and CDR2 is SVGAGI. CDR3 amino acids: CASTTTGRETQYF. In nucleotides, the CDR3 is TGTGCCAGCACCACGACAGGGCGGGAGACCCAGTACTTC.

This clone appeared once. The rearrangement links TRBV12-3 or TRBV12-4 to TRBJ2-7, with D possibly TRBD1 on 6 matching bases. Trimming took 4 bases from V and 5 from J, leaving 12 bases between them. The CDR3 loop spans 13 amino acids. This CDR3 reads CASSSIQGDEQYF. CDR3 DNA sequence: TGTGCCAGCAGTTCGATACAGGGAGACGAGCAGTACTTC.

The V gene is TRBV6-4, the J gene TRBJ1-2; D not certain. Trimming left V 0 bases short and J 7 bases short, with 12 bases between. There are 14 residues in the CDR3. The germline V gene has CDR1 MRHNA and CDR2 SNTAGT. The CDR3 region is CASSDSPAVGGYTF. CDR3 bases: TGTGCCAGCAGTGACTCGCCGGCGGTGGGTGGCTACACCTTC.

V usage is TRBV7-2 and J usage is TRBJ1-6; D might be TRBD1 (6 bases). This CDR3 region has 15 residues. V was clipped by 5 bases and J by 9 bases, with 17 bases between them. CDR1 and CDR2 from the germline V gene are SGHTA and FQGNSA. Here the CDR3 reads CASSPLQGGSSPLHF. The CDR3 DNA reads TGTGCCAGCAGCCCCCTACAGGGCGGTTCTTCACCCCTCCACTTT.